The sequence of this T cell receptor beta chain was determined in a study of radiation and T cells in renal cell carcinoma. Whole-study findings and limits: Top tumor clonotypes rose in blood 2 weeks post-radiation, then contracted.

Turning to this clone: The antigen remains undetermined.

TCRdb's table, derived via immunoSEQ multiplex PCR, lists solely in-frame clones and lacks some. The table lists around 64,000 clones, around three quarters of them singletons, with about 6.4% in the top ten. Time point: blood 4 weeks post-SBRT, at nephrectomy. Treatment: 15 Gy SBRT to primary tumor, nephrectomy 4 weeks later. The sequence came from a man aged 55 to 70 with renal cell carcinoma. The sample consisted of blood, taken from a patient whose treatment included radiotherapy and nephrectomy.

CDR3 sequence reads: CASSYSDSGNTIYF. The DNA for the CDR3 is TGTGCCAGCAGTTACTCGGACAGCGGAAACACCATATATTTT. The V call is TRBV6-5, the J call TRBJ1-3; D may be TRBD1 (6 bases). Trimming removed 0 bases at V and 4 bases at J, with 7 bases between. The CDR3 contains 14 residues. Germline CDR1 is MNHEY and CDR2 is SVGAGI.